Following are 16 T cell receptor beta chains from one sample sequenced in a study of blood T cells in healthy people across ages. Together with a sample-barcoded 5' primer, a J-beta primer mix was included in a second PCR lasting about 6 to 11 cycles. Via MiXCR, TCRdb re-called the 5' RACE reads, giving one row per CDR3 protein. The top ten hold around 0.75% of the sample, which has about 1 million distinct CDR3 sequences, 20% to 25% seen once. A further study also used this sample, focusing on T cells of mothers and their children.

The sequenced sample consisted of blood. The receptors come from a girl aged 2 to 9 in good health.

This chain uses TRBV4-2 with TRBJ1-4; D gene unclear. The germline V gene encodes CDR1 LGHNA and CDR2 YNFKEQ. The CDR3 sequence is 14 residues long. Trimming removed 0 bases at V and 7 bases at J, with 9 bases between. The CDR3 DNA sequence: TGTGCCAGCAGCCAAGACGGCCCGATTGAAAAACTGTTTTTT. This translates into CASSQDGPIEKLFF.

A note on this clonotype: Being one base from a much bigger clone, this may be a read error. This chain links TRBV4-3 with TRBJ2-1; TRBD2 aligns across 7 bases. Germline CDR1 LGHNA, CDR2 YSLEER. This CDR3 comprises 13 residues. In nucleotides, the CDR3 is TGCGCCGGCAGCCAAGATACCGGGACTAAGGAGTTCTTC. Protein product: CAGSQDTGTKEFF.

The chain uses TRBV10-3 and TRBJ2-3; 7 bases line up with TRBD2. Germline values: CDR1 ENHRY, CDR2 SYGVKD. This CDR3 is built from 19 residues. J was trimmed by 4 bases and V by 3 bases; bases with no gene match: 19. The DNA for the CDR3 is TGTGCCATCAGTGACCCCGTTGCTATGGCGGGAGAATTCGCAGATACGCAGTATTTT. This sequence encodes CAISDPVAMAGEFADTQYF.

This chain links TRBV15 with TRBJ2-5, with 7 bases lining up with TRBD1. The J call could be wrong; TRBJ2-7 is a better fit for the DNA end. Germline V gene sequence: CDR1 LNHNV, CDR2 YYDKDF (reference sequence). The CDR3 runs 14 residues. The CDR3 region is CATSRDRYSYEQYF. CDR3 nucleotide sequence: TGTGCCACCAGCAGGGACAGGTACTCCTACGAGCAGTACTTC.

This clonotype turned up a few times. The chain employs TRBV28 and TRBJ2-5; D is ambiguous. Trimming removed 4 bases from V and 5 bases from J, with 17 bases in between. CDR1 and CDR2 (germline): MDHEN, SYDVKM. The CDR3 extends over 15 amino acids. CDR3 protein: CASSYTEAQWETQYF. DNA for the CDR3: TGTGCCAGCAGTTACACCGAAGCGCAGTGGGAGACCCAGTACTTC.

This clonotype was detected many times. The chain has TRBV29-1 and TRBJ2-1; 9 bases match TRBD1. The CDR3 length is 12 residues. V lost 7 bases, J lost 4 bases, and 2 bases stayed unmatched. Looked up from germline, CDR1 is SQVTM and CDR2 is ANQGSEA. CDR3 sequence: CSAQGAYNEQFF. The CDR3 bases are TGCAGCGCACAGGGGGCATACAATGAGCAGTTCTTC.

This clonotype was counted between two and nine times. V and J are TRBV5-5 and TRBJ2-5; 8 bases agree with TRBD2. Per germline, CDR1 SGHKS and CDR2 YYEKEE (reference sequence). The CDR3 is made up of 14 amino acids. V was clipped by 1 base and J by 6 bases; unmatched bases: 5. CDR3 in DNA: TGTGCCAGCAGCTTGTCTTCGGGGGGGCAGACCCAGTACTTC. As protein: CASSLSSGGQTQYF.

J is TRBJ1-4 and V is TRBV6-1, with D perhaps TRBD1 (5 bases). This CDR3 contains 17 residues. The V gene lost 6 bases and the J gene lost 8 bases, with 25 bases spanning the gap. Looked up from germline, CDR1 is MNHNS and CDR2 is SASEGT. This CDR3 reads CASSPGTYDVRGEKLFF. DNA of the CDR3: TGTGCCAGCAGCCCCGGGACGTATGATGTACGAGGAGAAAAACTGTTTTTT.

There are a few counts of this clonotype. The chain joins TRBV19 to TRBJ1-2; the D gene is possibly TRBD1 (5 bases). Trimming left V 11 bases short and J 7 bases short, with 14 bases between. CDR1 is LNHDA, CDR2 SQIVND, per germline (reference sequence). The CDR3 sequence is 11 residues long. The CDR3 DNA reads as TGTGCCTCCAGGGTTACGGGTGGCTACACCTTC. This encodes CASRVTGGYTF. The variable domain in full, completed from reference TRBV19 and TRBJ1-2, reads DGGITQSPKYLFRKEGQNVTLSCEQNLNHDAMYWYRQDPGQGLRLIYYSQIVNDFQKGDIAEGYSVSREKKESFPLTVTSAQKNPTAFYLCASRVTGGYTFGSGTRLTVV.

The chain employs TRBV29-1 and TRBJ2-5; 9 bases are shared with TRBD2. Looked up from germline, CDR1 is SQVTM and CDR2 is ANQGSEA. V was clipped by 1 base and J by 3 bases; unmatched bases: 0. The CDR3 runs 13 residues. In DNA, the CDR3 is TGCAGCGTTGAAGGGACTAGCGAAGAGACCCAGTACTTC. Translation: CSVEGTSEETQYF.

The V and J genes are TRBV20-1 and TRBJ2-5, with 7 bases lining up with TRBD2. Germline V gene data show CDR1 as DFQATT and CDR2 as SNEGSKA (reference sequence). The CDR3 runs to 13 residues. Trimming took 4 bases from V and 5 from J; bases not matched to a gene: 7. The CDR3 is CSATRTSWETQYF. The CDR3 DNA reads TGCAGTGCTACCCGGACTAGTTGGGAGACCCAGTACTTC.

This clonotype showed up many times. The CDR3 loop is CASGTGNTEAFF. The CDR3 region has the DNA TGTGCCAGCGGGACAGGGAACACTGAAGCTTTCTTT. The chain has TRBV9 and TRBJ1-1; TRBD1 matches at 8 bases. The CDR3 totals 12 residues. Germline trimming cut 7 bases from V and 1 base from J; bases unmatched to any gene: 0. In germline, CDR1 is SGDLS, CDR2 YYNGEE.

The chain uses TRBV29-1 and TRBJ1-2; D uncertain. Per the germline V gene, CDR1 is SQVTM and CDR2 is ANQGSEA. Trimming pared 4 bases from V and 4 bases from J, leaving 10 bases between. The CDR3 runs 12 residues. CDR3 DNA sequence: TGCAGCGTTGGGGAAGGCGGCTATGGCTACACCTTC. Its translation: CSVGEGGYGYTF. The complete variable domain, with remaining parts taken from reference TRBV29-1 and TRBJ1-2, reads SAVISQKPSRDICQRGTSLTIQCQVDSQVTMMFWYRQQPGQSLTLIATANQGSEATYESGFVIDKFPISRPNLTFSTLTVSNMSPEDSSIYLCSVGEGGYGYTFGSGTRLTVV.

This clonotype was found a few times. This chain connects TRBV6-5 to TRBJ2-3, with TRBD1 matching over 7 bases. This CDR3 spans 14 amino acids. Germline V gene lookup returns CDR1 MNHEY and CDR2 SVGAGI. With 2 bases clipped from V and 2 bases from J, the junction kept 1 base outside the gene matches. CDR3 protein: CASSYGTVTDTQYF. The CDR3 nucleotides read TGTGCCAGCAGTTACGGGACAGTCACAGATACGCAGTATTTT.

CDR3 DNA: TGCAGCGTTGAAGACCCGGACAGGGGACTCTACGAGCAGTACTTC. This codes for CSVEDPDRGLYEQYF. The chain links TRBV29-1 to TRBJ2-7, with 9 bases that match TRBD1. Germline V gene sequence: CDR1 SQVTM, CDR2 ANQGSEA. The CDR3 runs 15 residues. V trimming: 0 bases; J trimming: 3 bases; junction bases outside the gene matches: 6.

Note on this clonotype: No conserved phenylalanine or tryptophan is present at the end of the CDR3, so a read error is the likely explanation. The V and J genes are TRBV20-1 and TRBJ1-4, with TRBD1 matching over 10 bases. V dropped 5 bases and J dropped 6; count of bases not matched to a gene: 3. Germline V gene sequence: CDR1 DFQATT, CDR2 SNEGSKA (reference sequence). The CDR3 is made up of 13 amino acids. The CDR3 loop reads CSAWTGGYEKLFS. In DNA, the CDR3 is TGCAGTGCTTGGACAGGGGGATATGAAAAACTGTTTTCT.